Sequencing of this T cell receptor beta chain was carried out in a study of blood T cell repertoires in COVID-19. Whole-study context: Samples came from the United States, Italy and Spain, spanning acute and convalescent COVID-19. The cDNA or gDNA used as material had been derived from T cells, B-cell-depleted T cells, or PBMCs.

Authors' methods: Amplification of reference gene primers was used by the study to estimate nucleated cell counts. Profiled with immunoSEQ multiplex PCR; TCRdb holds only in-frame clones, not every one. V and J calls and clone size are copied from that table; D and trimming were computed from the DNA. The sample carries approximately 60,000 clones, approximately 84% recorded once. The CDR3 contains 16 residues. The V end lost 6 bases, the J end lost 1 base, and 16 bases lay between the germline ends. Germline CDR1 is SNHLY and CDR2 is FYNNEI. Sequenced: peripheral blood. This sequence joins TRBV2 and TRBJ1-3; D uncertain. This sequence originates from a man between 65 and 85 years old with active COVID-19. The CDR3 DNA is TGTGCCAGCAGCGAAAATTCAATCAGGTCTGGAAACACCATATATTTT. Amino acid sequence: CASSENSIRSGNTIYF.